This TCR beta chain is from a study of control samples from healthy donors and cancer patients. The CDR3 runs to 15 residues. CDR1 SGHDT and CDR2 YYEEEE come from the germline V gene. Trimming shortened V by 7 bases and J by 3 bases, and 19 bases separated the two germline ends. Produced via immunoSEQ multiplex PCR; TCRdb's table is partial and in-frame only. The table shows about 83,000 clones, with about nine tenths occurring only once. The chain has TRBV5-6 and TRBJ2-5, with a weak D call TRBD2 (7 bases). Sequencing input: blood. The TCR sequence derives from a man in his thirties or forties in good health. CDR3 DNA: TGTGCCAGCGTCTTCTGGGGGGGCGACGAAGAGACCCAGTACTTC. Translating gives CASVFWGGDEETQYF.